The sequence of this T cell receptor (beta chain) was determined in a study of Graves' ophthalmopathy and Graves' hyperthyroidism. RNA transcripts were the source from which TCR beta CDR3 regions were amplified. HTBI-primed first-round RT-PCR preceded second-round multiplex PCR. MiXCR was run by TCRdb on the multiplex PCR reads, yielding one entry per CDR3 protein. The sample has approximately 640,000 distinct CDR3 sequences, about two fifths seen once. Germline CDR1 reads SGDLS; CDR2 reads YYNGEE. V was clipped by 4 bases and J by 2 bases, with 9 bases between them. This CDR3 comprises 14 residues. The chain couples TRBV9 to TRBJ2-2; maybe TRBD2 (6 bases). Sequenced: peripheral blood. The receptor was derived from an adult man with Graves' ophthalmopathy. The CDR3 DNA sequence: TGTGCCAGCAGCCATAGCGGAAACACCGGGGAGCTGTTTTTT. Translation: CASSHSGNTGELFF. The full variable domain, in which reference TRBV9 and TRBJ2-2 provide the parts outside the CDR3, is DSGVTQTPKHLITATGQRVTLRCSPRSGDLSVYWYQQSLDQGLQFLIQYYNGEERAKGNILERFSAQQFPDLHSELNLSSLELGDSALYFCASSHSGNTGELFFGEGSRLTVL.